This passage covers 31 T cell receptor beta chains from one sample sequenced in a study of T cell responses to AZD1222 COVID-19 vaccine. Repertoires were generated with immunoSEQ multiplex PCR, while TCRdb's copy carries only in-frame clones and drops some. There are roughly 160,000 clones in the sample; roughly 92% occur only once, and 1.6% lies in the top ten. The starting material was peripheral blood, obtained on day 0 of AZD1222 vaccination. These receptors all stem from an adult in good health.

The sample holds one count of this clone. J is TRBJ1-1 and V is TRBV7-2; the D is unclear. V lost 4 bases and J lost 7, with 13 bases in between. Germline CDR1 and CDR2: SGHTA and FQGNSA. This CDR3 is 13 amino acids long. CDR3 sequence reads: CASSSGPGLEAFF. The CDR3 nucleotides read TGTGCCAGCAGCTCCGGGCCTGGACTTGAAGCTTTCTTT.

The chain recombines TRBV5-5 with TRBJ1-3, with 8 bases matching TRBD1. Germline CDR1 reads SGHKS; CDR2 reads YYEKEE (reference sequence). There are 16 residues in the CDR3. The V segment lost 0 bases and the J segment 4 bases; nucleotides outside the gene matches: 6. The CDR3 sequence is CASSLDDTGGGNTIYF. The CDR3 bases are TGTGCCAGCAGCTTGGACGATACAGGGGGGGGAAACACCATATATTTT.

J is TRBJ1-2 and V is TRBV5-4, with 11 bases that match TRBD1. CDR1 and CDR2 from the germline V gene are SGHNT and YYREEE (reference sequence). Trimming took 3 bases from V and 4 from J; bases not matched to a gene: 5. This CDR3 is 15 amino acids long. The CDR3 region has the DNA TGTGCCAGCAGCTCTTCCGGGACAGGGGGCTATGGCTACACCTTC. Its translation is CASSSSGTGGYGYTF. Using reference TRBV5-4 and TRBJ1-2 for the parts outside the CDR3, the full variable domain is ETGVTQSPTHLIKTRGQQVTLRCSSQSGHNTVSWYQQALGQGPQFIFQYYREEENGRGNFPPRFSGLQFPNYSSELNVNALELDDSALYLCASSSSGTGGYGYTFGSGTRLTVV.

The chain has TRBV4-1 and TRBJ2-3, with 12 bases matching TRBD2. Germline values: CDR1 MGHRA, CDR2 YSYEKL. V was pared by 1 base and J by 3 bases, with 2 bases of the junction left unmatched. The CDR3 loop spans 16 amino acids. DNA of the CDR3: TGCGCCAGCAGCCAAGGACTAGCGGGAGTGACAGATACGCAGTATTTT. Translating it yields CASSQGLAGVTDTQYF.

The chain uses TRBV27 and TRBJ1-5, with a possible D match to TRBD1 (6 bases). The CDR3 consists of 14 residues. V was trimmed by 4 bases and J by 1 base, leaving 8 bases between them. The germline V gene encodes CDR1 MNHEY and CDR2 SMNVEV (reference sequence). CDR3 sequence reads: CASSYTGSNQPQHF. Written as DNA, the CDR3 is TGTGCCAGCAGTTATACAGGGAGCAATCAGCCCCAGCATTTT.

The chain links TRBV5-1 to TRBJ2-7; 12 bases are a match to TRBD1. In germline, CDR1 is SGHRS, CDR2 YFSETQ. V lost 5 bases and J lost 7; bases outside the gene matches: 10. This CDR3 spans 15 amino acids. The CDR3 sequence is CASSRTGQGAREQYF. In nucleotides, the CDR3 is TGCGCCAGCAGTCGTACGGGACAGGGGGCGAGGGAGCAGTACTTC.

Comments on this clone: An end of the junction differs from the germline gene, which may be a read error. The chain combines TRBV7-7 with TRBJ2-5, with D perhaps TRBD2 (6 bases). The CDR3 has 15 amino acids. Germline CDR1 SSHAT, CDR2 FNYEAQ (reference sequence). CDR3 nucleotides: TGTGCTAGCAGCTTAAGTGTAGGAGGGAAAGAGACCCAGTACTTC. This sequence encodes CASSLSVGGKETQYF.

This rearrangement joins TRBV2 to TRBJ2-3; D gene ambiguous. This CDR3 has 12 amino acids. Germline V gene data show CDR1 as SNHLY and CDR2 as FYNNEI. V dropped 4 bases and J dropped 5 bases, with 7 bases sitting between them. As DNA, the CDR3 is TGTGCCAGCAGTGTCGCCGTAGATACGCAGTATTTT. It codes for CASSVAVDTQYF. Combining the CDR3 with reference TRBV2 and TRBJ2-3 gives the whole variable domain EPEVTQTPSHQVTQMGQEVILRCVPISNHLYFYWYRQILGQKVEFLVSFYNNEISEKSEIFDDQFSVERPDGSNFTLKIRSTKLEDSAMYFCASSVAVDTQYFGPGTRLTVL.

The V call is TRBV2, the J call TRBJ2-7, with 7 bases that match TRBD2. CDR1 and CDR2 (germline): SNHLY, FYNNEI. The CDR3 is made up of 13 amino acids. V lost 4 bases and J lost 4; bases outside the gene matches: 4. CDR3 DNA sequence: TGTGCCAGCAGTGTTGAGCGGGAATACGAGCAGTACTTC. Amino acid sequence: CASSVEREYEQYF.

The chain uses TRBV11-2 and TRBJ2-7; TRBD1 aligns across 9 bases. Germline V gives CDR1 SGHAT, CDR2 FQNNGV. V dropped 3 bases and J dropped 2; count of bases not matched to a gene: 2. The CDR3 sequence is 14 residues long. The CDR3 region is CASSFGQGPYEQYF. In nucleotides, the CDR3 is TGTGCCAGCAGCTTCGGACAGGGGCCCTACGAGCAGTACTTC.

Note on this clone: A much larger clone is a single base away; this may be a read error. The chain uses TRBV28 and TRBJ2-2, with unresolved D. Germline V lookup: CDR1 MDHEN, CDR2 SYDVKM. V shed 2 bases and J shed 5 bases, with 0 bases lying between them. The CDR3 extends over 11 amino acids. The CDR3 sequence is CASSLTGELFF. In nucleotides, the CDR3 is TGTGCCAGCAGTTTAACCGGGGAGCTGTTTTTT. Combining the CDR3 with reference TRBV28 and TRBJ2-2 gives the whole variable domain DVKVTQSSRYLVKRTGEKVFLECVQDMDHENMFWYRQDPGLGLRLIYFSYDVKMKEKGDIPEGYSVSREKKERFSLILESASTNQTSMYLCASSLTGELFFGEGSRLTVL.

The rearrangement uses TRBV4-1 and TRBJ2-3; unclear D gene. V lost 4 bases and J lost 0, with 8 bases in between. This CDR3 has 14 residues. Germline CDR1 and CDR2: MGHRA and YSYEKL. As DNA, the CDR3 is TGCGCCAGCAGCCCCCCCCTCAGCACAGATACGCAGTATTTT. Translating gives CASSPPLSTDTQYF.

This clone was observed a handful of times. The gene calls are TRBV5-1 and TRBJ2-7; 10 positions agree with TRBD2. The CDR3 is 16 residues long. CDR1 and CDR2 from the germline V gene are SGHRS and YFSETQ. Unmatched junction bases numbered 9, after V lost 1 base and J lost 5 bases. CDR3 sequence (DNA): TGCGCCAGCAGCTTGACGGCTAGCGGGAGAAGTAACGAGCAGTACTTC. Translating it yields CASSLTASGRSNEQYF. Combining the CDR3 with reference TRBV5-1 and TRBJ2-7 gives the whole variable domain KAGVTQTPRYLIKTRGQQVTLSCSPISGHRSVSWYQQTPGQGLQFLFEYFSETQRNKGNFPGRFSGRQFSNSRSEMNVSTLELGDSALYLCASSLTASGRSNEQYFGPGTRLTVT.

The chain couples TRBV7-2 to TRBJ2-7; TRBD2 aligns across 7 bases. The germline V gene has CDR1 SGHTA and CDR2 FQGNSA. The CDR3 loop spans 15 amino acids. V was pared by 3 bases and J by 3 bases, with 8 bases of the junction left unmatched. CDR3 residues: CASSFRAGNDYEQYF. Written as DNA, the CDR3 is TGTGCCAGCAGCTTTCGAGCGGGGAACGACTACGAGCAGTACTTC.

J is TRBJ2-1 and V is TRBV5-1; D is unresolved. V shed 3 bases and J shed 4 bases, with 14 bases lying between them. Germline CDR1 reads SGHRS; CDR2 reads YFSETQ. The CDR3 consists of 15 residues. The CDR3 DNA reads as TGCGCCAGCAGCTCTTCAGGAACGGATTACAATGAGCAGTTCTTC. It translates to CASSSSGTDYNEQFF. Full variable domain (rest looked up from reference TRBV5-1 and TRBJ2-1): KAGVTQTPRYLIKTRGQQVTLSCSPISGHRSVSWYQQTPGQGLQFLFEYFSETQRNKGNFPGRFSGRQFSNSRSEMNVSTLELGDSALYLCASSSSGTDYNEQFFGPGTRLTVL.

This rearrangement joins TRBV18 to TRBJ2-3; D ambiguous. V lost 2 bases, J lost 7 bases, and 7 bases lay in between. CDR3 length equals 12 residues. Germline V gene lookup returns CDR1 KGHSH and CDR2 LQKENI. The CDR3 bases are TGTGCCAGCTCACCAAAACTAAATACGCAGTATTTT. Its translation is CASSPKLNTQYF.

This chain joins TRBV27 and TRBJ2-7, with 7 nucleotides matching TRBD1. The ends lost 5 bases at V and 2 bases at J; junction bases unmatched: 3. Per the germline V gene, CDR1 is MNHEY and CDR2 is SMNVEV (reference sequence). The CDR3 consists of 13 residues. CDR3 bases: TGTGCCAGCAGTCCGACAGGGACCTACGAGCAGTACTTC. This translates into CASSPTGTYEQYF.

The V gene is TRBV5-1, the J gene TRBJ2-6; D is possibly TRBD2 (6 bases). CDR1 and CDR2 (germline): SGHRS, YFSETQ. V lost 0 bases and J 0 bases, leaving 7 bases between the germline ends. The CDR3 consists of 16 residues. CDR3 nucleotide sequence: TGCGCCAGCAGCTTGGGGCGGGGCTCTGGGGCCAACGTCCTGACTTTC. This encodes CASSLGRGSGANVLTF.

This rearrangement joins TRBV10-1 to TRBJ1-2; D call uncertain. The V gene lost 5 bases and the J gene lost 5 bases, with 12 bases spanning the gap. CDR1 and CDR2 (germline): WNHNN, SYGVQD (reference sequence). This CDR3 has 13 residues. CDR3 in DNA: TGCGCCAGCAGTAAATCGCCAGGTTATGGCTACACCTTC. Protein sequence: CASSKSPGYGYTF.

V usage is TRBV3-1 (or the pseudogene TRBV3-2) and J usage is TRBJ2-1; TRBD2 matches at 8 bases. The J segment lost 1 base and the V segment lost 2 bases, leaving 10 bases of the junction unmatched. This CDR3 is built from 18 residues. Germline V gene data show CDR1 as LGHDT and CDR2 as YNNKEL (reference sequence). CDR3 sequence reads: CASSQRTSLEGSYNEQFF. The CDR3 bases are TGTGCCAGCAGCCAAAGGACTAGCCTGGAGGGGTCCTACAATGAGCAGTTCTTC.

The J gene is TRBJ1-2, the V gene TRBV11-2, with D unclear. The CDR3 runs to 18 residues. The V and J ends lost 2 bases and 3 bases respectively, with 22 bases between them. Germline CDR1 SGHAT, CDR2 FQNNGV. CDR3 sequence reads: CASSLLGDRPEPYYGYTF. The CDR3 DNA sequence: TGTGCCAGCAGCTTATTAGGCGACCGACCCGAACCCTACTATGGCTACACCTTC.

The J gene is TRBJ2-5, the V gene TRBV5-4; 11 bases map to TRBD2. J gave up 2 bases and V 4 bases, and 10 bases lay outside the gene matches. The CDR3 is made up of 17 amino acids. The germline CDR1 and CDR2 sequences are SGHNT and YYREEE (reference sequence). CDR3 sequence reads: CASSPGTSGPPQETQYF. In nucleotides, the CDR3 is TGTGCCAGCAGCCCCGGGACTAGCGGCCCCCCTCAAGAGACCCAGTACTTC. Complete variable domain (other parts from reference TRBV5-4 and TRBJ2-5): ETGVTQSPTHLIKTRGQQVTLRCSSQSGHNTVSWYQQALGQGPQFIFQYYREEENGRGNFPPRFSGLQFPNYSSELNVNALELDDSALYLCASSPGTSGPPQETQYFGPGTRLLVL.

CDR3: CAWSKGGTGGYTF. In DNA, the CDR3 is TGTGCCTGGAGTAAGGGGGGGACCGGCGGCTACACCTTC. The chain combines TRBV30 with TRBJ1-2; possibly TRBD1 for D (6 bases). Germline values: CDR1 GTSNPN, CDR2 SVGIG (reference sequence). V dropped 2 bases and J dropped 8 bases, with 15 bases sitting between them. The CDR3 has 13 residues.

The chain employs TRBV7-9 and TRBJ1-6, with D uncertain. The CDR3 consists of 13 residues. V dropped 6 bases and J dropped 7 bases, with 10 bases sitting between them. Germline CDR1 SEHNR, CDR2 FQNEAQ (reference sequence). Here the CDR3 reads CASRLPLNSPLHF. For the CDR3, the DNA is TGTGCCAGCAGACTCCCCTTAAATTCACCCCTCCACTTT.

This chain connects TRBV2 to TRBJ2-5, with 7 bases aligning to TRBD2. CDR3 length: 15 residues. The J segment lost 4 bases and the V segment lost 3 bases, leaving 8 bases of the junction unmatched. From germline, CDR1 is SNHLY and CDR2 FYNNEI. CDR3 sequence: CASSEAGVGRETQYF. As DNA, the CDR3 is TGTGCCAGCAGTGAGGCGGGAGTGGGGAGAGAGACCCAGTACTTC.

The chain is built from TRBV7-9 and TRBJ1-6; D uncertain. The V gene lost 1 base and the J gene lost 9 bases, with 4 bases spanning the gap. The CDR3 loop spans 12 amino acids. Germline V CDR1 and CDR2: SEHNR, FQNEAQ (reference sequence). Here the CDR3 DNA reads TGTGCCAGCAGCTTAGTGAGTTCACCCCTCCACTTT. Amino acid sequence: CASSLVSSPLHF.

J is TRBJ1-1 and V is TRBV4-1, with a weak D call TRBD1 (6 bases). This CDR3 comprises 15 residues. CDR1 is MGHRA, CDR2 YSYEKL, per germline. V lost 4 bases to trimming and J lost 3 bases, with 15 bases between them. The CDR3 coding sequence is TGCGCCAGCAGCCGTAACTACCCAGGGGACACTGAAGCTTTCTTT. It codes for CASSRNYPGDTEAFF.

The chain carries TRBV19 and TRBJ1-5; tentatively, D is TRBD1 (6 bases). Trimming stripped 3 bases from V and 3 bases from J, with 15 bases between. There are 16 residues in the CDR3. Germline V gives CDR1 LNHDA, CDR2 SQIVND (reference sequence). CDR3 sequence reads: CASSITGTYDNQPQHF. Written as DNA, the CDR3 is TGTGCCAGTAGTATTACAGGGACATACGACAATCAGCCCCAGCATTTT.

V usage is TRBV4-3 and J usage is TRBJ2-3; D is undetermined. The V end was cut by 0 bases, the J end by 2 bases, with 12 bases between. The germline gives CDR1 LGHNA, CDR2 YSLEER. CDR3 length equals 16 residues. CDR3 DNA sequence: TGCGCCAGCAGCCAAGACCAAGGCGTGTTCACAGATACGCAGTATTTT. Protein product: CASSQDQGVFTDTQYF.

A remark on this clone: The junction does not match germline at one end; this may be a read error. The chain has TRBV4-2 and TRBJ1-4; TRBD1 matches 7 bases. The CDR3 runs to 12 residues. The germline gives CDR1 LGHNA, CDR2 YNFKEQ. The CDR3 nucleotides are TGTGCCAGCAGCCAAGACCACCGGGACAGATCTTTT. Its translation: CASSQDHRDRSF.

The V gene is TRBV11-2, the J gene TRBJ2-7; D uncertain. CDR3 length: 15 amino acids. CDR1 is SGHAT and CDR2 is FQNNGV in the germline V gene. V was trimmed by 6 bases and J by 1 base, leaving 16 bases between them. The CDR3 nucleotides are TGTGCCAGCAGTCCTAGTAGAACCAAGTCCTACGAGCAGTACTTC. Residues: CASSPSRTKSYEQYF.